Below are 23 T cell receptor beta chains sequenced from a single sample in a study of cytomegalovirus exposure and HLA in healthy donors (dated by TCRdb to between 2016 and 2019). Library generation was performed with the immunoSEQ multiplex PCR assay. The multiplex PCR relied on a mix of 60 forward primers for TCR Vbeta segments and 13 reverse primers for TCR Jbeta segments. TCRdb took this table from immuneACCESS and kept in-frame rearrangements with V and J called. Such tables lack part of the clones; where checked against another copy, unresolved V genes explain under half of the gap, and the rest is unexplained. The sample table contains about 120,000 clones; only one count was recorded for 80% of them. The top ten clones comprise about 8.9% of the sample. The sample comprised PBMCs. The origin of the receptors is a man under 40 in good health and CMV-seropositive.

The table lists this clone with a count of one. V gene TRBV19 combines with J gene TRBJ1-2; D gene ambiguous. V lost 8 bases to trimming and J lost 6 bases, with 16 bases between them. The CDR3 runs to 13 residues. Germline-derived CDR1 and CDR2 are LNHDA and SQIVND (reference sequence). CDR3 sequence reads: CASWSVPSNGYTF. In nucleotides, the CDR3 is TGTGCCAGTTGGTCGGTCCCGAGCAATGGCTACACCTTC.

This clone has a single count. The chain joins TRBV2 to TRBJ2-3, with TRBD2 identical over 7 bases. CDR1 and CDR2 (germline): SNHLY, FYNNEI. This CDR3 is built from 16 residues. The V and J ends lost 6 bases and 5 bases, in that order; junction bases with no gene match: 14. The CDR3 loop reads CASRNPLRGRKDTQYF. CDR3 bases: TGTGCCAGCAGAAACCCGTTGCGGGGGAGGAAAGATACGCAGTATTTT.

The chain carries TRBV19 and TRBJ2-3; possible D gene TRBD1, 5 bases. V lost 10 bases, J lost 1 base, and 15 bases lay in between. Per germline, CDR1 LNHDA and CDR2 SQIVND (reference sequence). CDR3 size: 14 residues. CDR3 DNA sequence: TGTGCCACCTTATCCCAGGGTGGCACAGATACGCAGTATTTT. Residues: CATLSQGGTDTQYF.

This clone was detected once. The genes are TRBV9 and TRBJ2-7; TRBD2 aligns across 11 bases. From germline, CDR1 is SGDLS and CDR2 YYNGEE. The CDR3 has 13 residues. V lost 2 bases to trimming and J lost 6 bases; unmatched junction nucleotides: 1. The CDR3 is CASSVLAGGEQYF. CDR3 bases: TGTGCCAGCAGCGTTCTAGCGGGGGGCGAGCAGTACTTC.

This chain connects TRBV28 to TRBJ2-5, with TRBD1 matching 9 bases. Trimming removed 6 bases from V and 5 bases from J; junction bases left unmatched: 7. The CDR3 is 14 amino acids. Germline V CDR1 and CDR2: MDHEN, SYDVKM. The CDR3 spells CASSVQGAGETQYF. The CDR3 bases are TGTGCCAGCAGCGTACAGGGGGCAGGGGAGACCCAGTACTTC.

V and J are TRBV5-1 and TRBJ2-3; TRBD2 agrees at 8 bases. J was trimmed by 2 bases and V by 4 bases; bases with no gene match: 12. The CDR3 extends over 17 amino acids. The germline gives CDR1 SGHRS, CDR2 YFSETQ. The CDR3 sequence is CASSLNPGGAITDTQYF. CDR3 DNA: TGCGCCAGCAGCCTAAATCCCGGGGGGGCTATCACAGATACGCAGTATTTT.

The J gene is TRBJ2-6, the V gene TRBV4-2, with a tentative D call TRBD1 (7 bases). The V end was cut by 0 bases, the J end by 4 bases, with 13 bases between. This CDR3 has 17 amino acids. CDR1 LGHNA and CDR2 YNFKEQ come from the germline V gene. The CDR3 bases are TGTGCCAGCAGCCAAGAGGAGGGGGCGTGGGGGGCCAACGTCCTGACTTTC. Protein product: CASSQEEGAWGANVLTF.

This chain's CDR3 is CAWIRQALNTEAFF. In DNA form, the CDR3 reads TGTGCCTGGATCCGACAGGCGTTGAACACTGAAGCTTTCTTT. V usage is TRBV30 and J usage is TRBJ1-1, with D possibly being TRBD1 (6 bases). CDR1 GTSNPN and CDR2 SVGIG come from the germline V gene (reference sequence). Trimming cost V 4 bases and J 0 bases, with 12 bases left between them. The CDR3 loop spans 14 amino acids.

The rearrangement joins TRBV7-8 to TRBJ1-5, with 10 bases identical to TRBD1. CDR3 length equals 15 residues. Germline CDR1 and CDR2: SGHVS and FQNEAQ. V was clipped by 3 bases and J by 2 bases; unmatched bases: 1. The DNA of the CDR3 is TGTGCCAGCAGCTTTGGGACAGGGGGCAATCAGCCCCAGCATTTT. Its protein product is CASSFGTGGNQPQHF.

The chain links TRBV9 to TRBJ2-1, with TRBD2 matching over 12 bases. V was clipped by 4 bases and J by 7 bases; unmatched bases: 6. Germline values: CDR1 SGDLS, CDR2 YYNGEE. The CDR3 runs to 15 residues. CDR3 sequence (DNA): TGTGCCAGCAGCTTTACTAGCGGGGGGATAAATGAGCAGTTCTTC. Residues: CASSFTSGGINEQFF.

This clone was counted a single time. This chain uses TRBV6-1 with TRBJ2-3, with 8 bases that match TRBD2. With V trimmed by 5 bases and J by 4 bases, 8 bases remained unmatched. Germline V lookup: CDR1 MNHNS, CDR2 SASEGT. The CDR3 is 15 residues long. The CDR3 spells CASSPRSGDADTQYF. The CDR3 nucleotides read TGTGCCAGCAGTCCCCGTAGCGGGGATGCAGATACGCAGTATTTT.

The rearrangement links TRBV15 to TRBJ1-6; no clear D gene. The CDR3 sequence is 19 residues long. Germline CDR1 LNHNV, CDR2 YYDKDF (reference sequence). The V end was cut by 8 bases, the J end by 0 bases, with 23 bases between. CDR3 DNA sequence: TGTGCCACCCCTCGGGTGTGTGTAGCGGCAAGCTCCTATAATTCACCCCTCCACTTT. Protein product: CATPRVCVAASSYNSPLHF.

V usage is TRBV19 and J usage is TRBJ2-7; TRBD1 aligns across 9 bases. The V segment lost 3 bases and the J segment 3 bases; nucleotides outside the gene matches: 6. Germline CDR1 reads LNHDA; CDR2 reads SQIVND (reference sequence). The CDR3 loop spans 15 amino acids. The CDR3 here is CASSMRAGQGYEQYF. The CDR3 DNA sequence: TGTGCCAGTAGTATGCGCGCGGGACAGGGCTACGAGCAGTACTTC.

The V call is TRBV2, the J call TRBJ2-3, with 7 bases fitting TRBD1. The germline CDR1 and CDR2 sequences are SNHLY and FYNNEI. Trimming removed 7 bases from V and 8 bases from J; junction bases left unmatched: 9. The CDR3 is 13 amino acids. The CDR3 here is CASTRGRLGTQYF. The CDR3 nucleotides are TGTGCCAGCACGAGGGGGCGCTTAGGTACGCAGTATTTT.

The J gene is TRBJ1-6, the V gene TRBV7-6, with D possibly matching TRBD1 (6 bases). The V and J ends lost 0 bases and 2 bases respectively, with 11 bases between them. The V gene's germline CDR1 is SGHVS and CDR2 FNYEAQ. The CDR3 length is 17 residues. CDR3 protein: CASSLARGQTYNSPLHF. CDR3 bases: TGTGCCAGCAGCTTAGCGCGGGGGCAGACCTATAATTCACCCCTCCACTTT.

The chain couples TRBV2 to TRBJ2-1, with TRBD1 as a possible D gene (6 bases). This CDR3 spans 14 amino acids. V lost 0 bases, J lost 7 bases, and 10 bases lay in between. Germline V CDR1 and CDR2: SNHLY, FYNNEI. The CDR3 sequence is CASSEAWTENEQFF. The CDR3 region has the DNA TGTGCCAGCAGTGAAGCGTGGACAGAGAATGAGCAGTTCTTC.

The rearrangement joins TRBV5-1 to TRBJ2-1; tentative D call: TRBD1 (5 bases). Germline V lookup: CDR1 SGHRS, CDR2 YFSETQ. Trimming took 0 bases from V and 5 from J, leaving 6 bases between them. CDR3 length: 13 residues. In DNA form, the CDR3 reads TGCGCCAGCAGCTTGGGACAGCACAATGAGCAGTTCTTC. Amino acids: CASSLGQHNEQFF.

V gene TRBV19 combines with J gene TRBJ2-1; 7 bases are a match to TRBD2. CDR3 length equals 17 residues. Germline CDR1 reads LNHDA; CDR2 reads SQIVND (reference sequence). Trimming removed 3 bases from V and 5 bases from J; junction bases left unmatched: 13. CDR3 DNA: TGTGCCAGTAGTATTATCCATTCGGCGGGGAGGGACAATGAGCAGTTCTTC. Translated, it gives CASSIIHSAGRDNEQFF. Together with reference TRBV19 and TRBJ2-1, the CDR3 gives the full variable domain: DGGITQSPKYLFRKEGQNVTLSCEQNLNHDAMYWYRQDPGQGLRLIYYSQIVNDFQKGDIAEGYSVSREKKESFPLTVTSAQKNPTAFYLCASSIIHSAGRDNEQFFGPGTRLTVL.

The CDR3 spells CATLSLAGRPANTGELFF. CDR3 coding DNA: TGTGCCACCCTCTCACTAGCGGGGAGACCCGCGAACACCGGGGAGCTGTTTTTT. The gene calls are TRBV19 and TRBJ2-2, with 10 bases fitting TRBD2. The CDR3 is 18 residues long. CDR1 and CDR2 from the germline V gene are LNHDA and SQIVND (reference sequence). J gave up 0 bases and V 10 bases, and 14 bases lay outside the gene matches.

The gene calls are TRBV27 and TRBJ2-7; possible D gene TRBD2, 5 bases. The CDR3 sequence is 15 residues long. The germline CDR1 and CDR2 sequences are MNHEY and SMNVEV (reference sequence). V was shortened by 5 bases and J by 2 bases, with 16 bases between the two germline ends. Here the CDR3 DNA reads TGTGCCAGCAGTCTAGGGTCTGAGGGAACCTACGAGCAGTACTTC. Amino acids: CASSLGSEGTYEQYF.

The chain joins TRBV18 to TRBJ1-1; possibly TRBD1 for D (5 bases). The CDR3 totals 12 residues. Germline CDR1 reads KGHSH; CDR2 reads LQKENI. The ends were cut back, 3 bases at V and 5 bases at J, with 7 bases in the middle. CDR3 sequence (DNA): TGTGCCAGCTCACCGGACAATACTGAAGCTTTCTTT. This codes for CASSPDNTEAFF.

The rearrangement joins TRBV5-1 to TRBJ2-3, with D tentatively TRBD2 (7 bases). This CDR3 is built from 16 residues. Germline-derived CDR1 and CDR2 are SGHRS and YFSETQ. Between the trimmed V and J ends, which lost 2 bases and 1 base, there was a span of 14 bases. The CDR3 loop reads CASSLRGGGGTDTQYF. The CDR3 DNA reads as TGCGCCAGCAGCTTACGAGGAGGGGGGGGCACAGATACGCAGTATTTT.

The table lists this clone with a count of one. V usage is TRBV5-1 and J usage is TRBJ1-1, with a tentative D call TRBD1 (6 bases). The length of the CDR3 is 14 residues. CDR1 is SGHRS, CDR2 YFSETQ, per germline. The V gene lost 0 bases and the J gene lost 10 bases, with 16 bases spanning the gap. CDR3 nucleotide sequence: TGCGCCAGCAGCTTGGACCAGGGGAGACGGTCAGCTTTCTTT. It is translated as CASSLDQGRRSAFF.